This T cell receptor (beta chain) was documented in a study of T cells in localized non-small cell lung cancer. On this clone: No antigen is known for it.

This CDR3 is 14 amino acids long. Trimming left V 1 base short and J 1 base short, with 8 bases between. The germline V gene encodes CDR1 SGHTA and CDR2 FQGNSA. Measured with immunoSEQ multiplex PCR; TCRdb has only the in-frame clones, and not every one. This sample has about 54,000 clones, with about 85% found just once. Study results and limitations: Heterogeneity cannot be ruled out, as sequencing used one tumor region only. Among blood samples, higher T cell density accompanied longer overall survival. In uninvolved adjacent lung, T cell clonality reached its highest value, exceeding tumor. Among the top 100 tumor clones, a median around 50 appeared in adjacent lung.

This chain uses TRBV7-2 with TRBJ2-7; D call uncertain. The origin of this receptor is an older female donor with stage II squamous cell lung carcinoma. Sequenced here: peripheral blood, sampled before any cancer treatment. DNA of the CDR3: TGTGCCAGCAGCTTAGGTAGGAATTCCTACGAGCAGTACTTC. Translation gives CASSLGRNSYEQYF.